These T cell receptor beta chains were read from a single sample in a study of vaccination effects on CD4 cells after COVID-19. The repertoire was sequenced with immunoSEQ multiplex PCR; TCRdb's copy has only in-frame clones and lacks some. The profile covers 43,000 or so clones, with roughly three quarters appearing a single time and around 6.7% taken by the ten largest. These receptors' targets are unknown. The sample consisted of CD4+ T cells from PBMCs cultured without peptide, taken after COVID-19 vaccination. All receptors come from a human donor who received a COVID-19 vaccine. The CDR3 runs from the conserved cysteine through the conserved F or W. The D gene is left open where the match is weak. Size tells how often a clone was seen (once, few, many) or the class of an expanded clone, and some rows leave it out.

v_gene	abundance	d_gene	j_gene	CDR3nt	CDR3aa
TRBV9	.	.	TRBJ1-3	TGTGCCAGCAGCGTAGCTGCTATGGCCTCTGGAAACACCATATATTTT	CASSVAAMASGNTIYF
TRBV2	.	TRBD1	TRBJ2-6	TGTGCCAGCAAAGGGACAGGGGCGAGCTCTGGGGCCAACGTCCTGACTTTC	CASKGTGASSGANVLTF
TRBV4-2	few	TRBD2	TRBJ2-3	TGTGCCAGCAGCCCGACTAGCGGCACTAGCACAGATACGCAGTATTTT	CASSPTSGTSTDTQYF
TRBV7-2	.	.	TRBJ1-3	TGTGCCAGCAGCTTATATCCAGGAAACACCATATATTTT	CASSLYPGNTIYF
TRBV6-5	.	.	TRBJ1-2	TGTGCCAGCAGTTACGGGGGGTACGATGGCTACACCTTC	CASSYGGYDGYTF
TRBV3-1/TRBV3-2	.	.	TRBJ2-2	TGTGCCAGCAGCCAACTACTAGAGTCGGGGGAGCTGTTTTTT	CASSQLLESGELFF
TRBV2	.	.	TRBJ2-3	TGTGCCAGCATCCGAGGGGGGGAGATGGATACGCAGTATTTT	CASIRGGEMDTQYF
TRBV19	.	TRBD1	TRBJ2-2	TGTGCCGGACGGACAGGGCGAAACACCGGGGAGCTGTTTTTT	CAGRTGRNTGELFF
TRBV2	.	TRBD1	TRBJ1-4	TGTGCCAGCAGTGACAGGGGGACGGATGAAAAACTGTTTTTT	CASSDRGTDEKLFF
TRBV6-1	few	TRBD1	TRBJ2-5	TGTGCCAGCAGTGACGAAGAGGGGACAGTATACCAAGAGACCCAGTACTTC	CASSDEEGTVYQETQYF
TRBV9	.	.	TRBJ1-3	TGTGCCAGCAGCCCCAACCTTGGCGGTAGGGTGGACACCATATATTTT	CASSPNLGGRVDTIYF
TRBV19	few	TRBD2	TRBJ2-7	TGTGCCAGTAGTATAGCTGGGACTAGCGGGGGCAAAGAGCAGTACTTC	CASSIAGTSGGKEQYF
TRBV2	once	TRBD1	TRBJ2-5	TGTGCCAGCAGGGATACAGGGGGCGCTTTGGAGACCCAGTACTTC	CASRDTGGALETQYF
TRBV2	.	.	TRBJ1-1	TGTGCCAGCGCGGGCCTCGCCGGACCGAACACTGAAGCTTTCTTT	CASAGLAGPNTEAFF
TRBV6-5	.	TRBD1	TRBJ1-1	TGTGCCAGCAGTTACCGGGACAGGGGGACTGAAGCTTTCTTT	CASSYRDRGTEAFF
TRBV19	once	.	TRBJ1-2	TGTGCCAGTAGTACCCCCCCGGTAGAGGTCTATGGCTACACCTTC	CASSTPPVEVYGYTF
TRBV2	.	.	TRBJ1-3	TGTGCCAGCAGGTCAGGCAGCTCTGGAAACACCATATATTTT	CASRSGSSGNTIYF
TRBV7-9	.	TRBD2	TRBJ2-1	TGTGCCAGCAGCTTAGGTCTAGCGGGAGATGAGCAGTTCTTC	CASSLGLAGDEQFF
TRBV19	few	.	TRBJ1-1	TGTGCCAGTAGTTCCTACGGACCAGCTTTCTTT	CASSSYGPAFF
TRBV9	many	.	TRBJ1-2	TGTGCCAGCAGCCCCCCGACCAGGGGCTATGGCTACACCTTC	CASSPPTRGYGYTF
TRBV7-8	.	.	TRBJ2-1	TGTGCCAGCAGCCCCTCTCGGGTAGAGGCCTACAATGAGCAGTTCTTC	CASSPSRVEAYNEQFF
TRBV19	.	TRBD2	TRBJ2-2	TGTGCCAGTAGTATACCGGGACTAGGAGGGCAAGAGTCGGGGGAGCTGTTTTTT	CASSIPGLGGQESGELFF
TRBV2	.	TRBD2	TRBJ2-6	TGTGCCAGCAGTGAAATGCGAGCGGGAGGGCCCATACATAGCTCTGGGGCCAACGTCCTGACTTTC	CASSEMRAGGPIHSSGANVLTF
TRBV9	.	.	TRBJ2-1	TGTGCCAGCAGCGCCCAACGCGGCGCGGGCTTTTCTGAGCAGTTCTTC	CASSAQRGAGFSEQFF
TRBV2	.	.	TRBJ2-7	TGTGCCAGCAGGACAGGCTACGAGCAGTACTTC	CASRTGYEQYF
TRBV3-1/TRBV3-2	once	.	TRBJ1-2	TGTGCCAGCAGCCAAGCGGTCTATGGCTACACCTTC	CASSQAVYGYTF
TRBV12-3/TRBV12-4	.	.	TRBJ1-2	TGTGCCAGCACCTACACAGGGTCCTATGGCTACACCTTC	CASTYTGSYGYTF
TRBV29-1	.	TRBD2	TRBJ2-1	TGCAGCGTCCGAGCTAGCGGGAGGCTAAATGAGCAGTTCTTC	CSVRASGRLNEQFF
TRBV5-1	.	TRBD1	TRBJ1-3	TGCGCCAGCAGCTTGGTGTGGACAGGGGTGGGAAACACCATATATTTT	CASSLVWTGVGNTIYF
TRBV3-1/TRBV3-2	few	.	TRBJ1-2	TGTGCCAGCAGCCAAGAGGGGGTGAGTGGCTACACCTTC	CASSQEGVSGYTF
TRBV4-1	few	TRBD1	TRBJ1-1	TGCGCCAGCAGCCAAGCTCGGGACAGTGCGATAGCTTTCTTT	CASSQARDSAIAFF
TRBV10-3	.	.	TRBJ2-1	TGTGCCATCAGTGACGGGGAGCTCTCCTACAATGAGCAGTTCTTC	CAISDGELSYNEQFF
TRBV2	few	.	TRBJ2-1	TGTGCCAGCACCCAAGAGTGGACTACAACTGTCAATGAGCAGTTCTTC	CASTQEWTTTVNEQFF
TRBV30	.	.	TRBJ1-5	TGTGCCTGGAGTGGGCTCAATCAGCCCCAGCATTTT	CAWSGLNQPQHF
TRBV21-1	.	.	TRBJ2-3	TGTGCCAGCAGCAGCCCAGGGCAGGTCACAGATACGCAGTATTTT	CASSSPGQVTDTQYF
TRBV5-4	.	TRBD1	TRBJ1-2	TGTGCCAGCAGCACCGGACAGGACTATGGCTACACCTTC	CASSTGQDYGYTF
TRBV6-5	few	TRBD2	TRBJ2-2	TGTGCCAGCAGTTCCGGACTAGCCTCGGCCGGGGAGCTGTTTTTT	CASSSGLASAGELFF
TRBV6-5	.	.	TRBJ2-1	TGTGCCAGCAGTTACGAGGGGGCCTACAATGAGCAGTTCTTC	CASSYEGAYNEQFF
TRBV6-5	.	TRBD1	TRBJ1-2	TGTGCCAGCAGAGGCCGGGACAGCTATGGCTACACCTTC	CASRGRDSYGYTF
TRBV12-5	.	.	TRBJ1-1	TGTGCTAGTGGTTTGGTACTTAGGTTAGGTGAAGCTTTCTTT	CASGLVLRLGEAFF
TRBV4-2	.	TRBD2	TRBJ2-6	TGTGCCAGCAGCCAGCCTCTTGCGGGGGGCCTAATCGTCCTGACTTTC	CASSQPLAGGLIVLTF
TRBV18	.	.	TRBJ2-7	TGTGCCAGCTCACCAACTGAGGGGGGCGAGCAGTACTTC	CASSPTEGGEQYF
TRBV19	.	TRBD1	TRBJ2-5	TGTGCCAGTAGTTTCCAGACAGGGGGCTCGGAGACCCAGTACTTC	CASSFQTGGSETQYF
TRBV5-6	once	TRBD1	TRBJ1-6	TGTGCCAGCAGCTTGTGGGGGACAGGGAAAAGGGATTCACCCCTCCACTTT	CASSLWGTGKRDSPLHF
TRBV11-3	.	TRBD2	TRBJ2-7	TGTGCCAGCAGCCGCGGGACTAGCGGTTCCTACGAGCAGTACTTC	CASSRGTSGSYEQYF